This TCR beta chain is from a study of metastatic and nonmetastatic thyroid tumors. General study findings and limits: As reported, TCR beta diversity in blood and tumor was significantly higher in malignant thyroid tumors than in benign nodules.

TCRdb re-called clones from the PCR reads using MiXCR. The sample comprises roughly 9,900 clones, under 30% of which are singletons, and roughly 10% rests with the top ten. Germline-derived CDR1 and CDR2 are SGHRS and YFSETQ. The CDR3 contains 16 residues. The junction had 8 bases not matched to a gene; V was cut back by 4 bases and J by 0 bases. Patients had received no treatment of any kind before thyroid surgery. This clone was picked up many times. Its antigen is unknown. This sample includes further DNA sequences coding for the same CDR3. V usage is TRBV5-1 and J usage is TRBJ2-7; 9 nucleotides align to TRBD1. What was sequenced was tumor tissue. The source of this sequence is a male donor with papillary thyroid cancer or a benign thyroid nodule (not recorded which). Some clones in this sample may be carry-over from other donors' samples. For the CDR3, the DNA is TGCGCCAGCAGCATCTACGGGACAGGGACCTCCTACGAGCAGTACTTC. Translated, it gives CASSIYGTGTSYEQYF.